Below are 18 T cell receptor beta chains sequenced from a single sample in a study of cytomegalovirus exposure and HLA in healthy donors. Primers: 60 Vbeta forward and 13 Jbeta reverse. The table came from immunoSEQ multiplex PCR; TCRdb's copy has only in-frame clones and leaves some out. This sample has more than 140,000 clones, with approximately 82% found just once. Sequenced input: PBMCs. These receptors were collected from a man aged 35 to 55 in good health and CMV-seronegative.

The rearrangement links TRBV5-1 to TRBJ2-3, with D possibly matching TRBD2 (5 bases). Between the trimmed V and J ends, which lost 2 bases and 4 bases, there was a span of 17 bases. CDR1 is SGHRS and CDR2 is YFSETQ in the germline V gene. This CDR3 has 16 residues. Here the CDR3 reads CASSFLAGSPADTQYF. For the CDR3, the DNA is TGCGCCAGCAGCTTCTTGGCTGGGAGTCCGGCAGATACGCAGTATTTT.

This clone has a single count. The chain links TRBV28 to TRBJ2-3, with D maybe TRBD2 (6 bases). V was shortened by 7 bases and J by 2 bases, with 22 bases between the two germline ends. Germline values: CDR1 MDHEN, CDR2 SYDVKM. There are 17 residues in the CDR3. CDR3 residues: CASTNPWADYNTDTQYF. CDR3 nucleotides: TGTGCCAGCACCAACCCGTGGGCGGACTACAACACAGATACGCAGTATTTT.

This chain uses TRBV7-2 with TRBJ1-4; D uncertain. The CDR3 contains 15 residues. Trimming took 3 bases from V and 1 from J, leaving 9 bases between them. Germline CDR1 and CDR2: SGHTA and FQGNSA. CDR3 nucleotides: TGTGCCAGCAGCTTGGGCGTTGGAACTAATGAAAAACTGTTTTTT. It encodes CASSLGVGTNEKLFF. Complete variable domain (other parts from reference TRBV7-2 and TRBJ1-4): GAGVSQSPSNKVTEKGKDVELRCDPISGHTALYWYRQSLGQGLEFLIYFQGNSAPDKSGLPSDRFSAERTGGSVSTLTIQRTQQEDSAVYLCASSLGVGTNEKLFFGSGTQLSVL.

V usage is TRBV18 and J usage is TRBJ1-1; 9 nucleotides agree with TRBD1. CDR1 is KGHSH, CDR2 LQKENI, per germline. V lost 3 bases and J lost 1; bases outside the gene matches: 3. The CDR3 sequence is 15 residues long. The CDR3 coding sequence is TGTGCCAGCTCACCTGGACAGGGGAGGAACACTGAAGCTTTCTTT. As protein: CASSPGQGRNTEAFF.

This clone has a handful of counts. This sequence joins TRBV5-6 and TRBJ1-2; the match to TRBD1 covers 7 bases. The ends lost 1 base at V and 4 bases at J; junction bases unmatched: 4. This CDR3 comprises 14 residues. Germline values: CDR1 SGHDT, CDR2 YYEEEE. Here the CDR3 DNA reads TGTGCCAGCAGCTTGTGGGGACAGAGCTATGGCTACACCTTC. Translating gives CASSLWGQSYGYTF.

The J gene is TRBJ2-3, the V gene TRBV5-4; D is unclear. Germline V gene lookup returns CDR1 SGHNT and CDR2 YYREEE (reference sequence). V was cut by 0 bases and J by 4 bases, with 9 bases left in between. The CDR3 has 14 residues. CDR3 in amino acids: CASSLVARADTQYF. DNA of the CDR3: TGTGCCAGCAGCTTGGTAGCCCGCGCAGATACGCAGTATTTT.

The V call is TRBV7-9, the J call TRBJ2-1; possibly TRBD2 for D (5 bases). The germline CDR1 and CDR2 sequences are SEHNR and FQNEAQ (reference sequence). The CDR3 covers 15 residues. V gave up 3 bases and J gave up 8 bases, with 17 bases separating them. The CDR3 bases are TGTGCCAGCAGCTTCCGGCTCGTGGGAGTGGATGAGCAGTTCTTC. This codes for CASSFRLVGVDEQFF.

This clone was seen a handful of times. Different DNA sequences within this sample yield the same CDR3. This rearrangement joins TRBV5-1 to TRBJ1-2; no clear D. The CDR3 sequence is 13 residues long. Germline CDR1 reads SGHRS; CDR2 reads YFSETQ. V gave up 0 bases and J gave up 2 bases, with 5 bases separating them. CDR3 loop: CASSLGQNYGYTF. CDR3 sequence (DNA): TGCGCCAGCAGCTTGGGGCAGAACTATGGCTACACCTTC.

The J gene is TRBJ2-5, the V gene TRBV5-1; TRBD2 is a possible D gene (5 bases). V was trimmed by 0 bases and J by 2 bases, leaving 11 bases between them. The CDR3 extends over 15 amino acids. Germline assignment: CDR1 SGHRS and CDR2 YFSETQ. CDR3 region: CASSLVRGTQETQYF. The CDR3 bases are TGCGCCAGCAGCTTGGTTCGGGGAACTCAAGAGACCCAGTACTTC.

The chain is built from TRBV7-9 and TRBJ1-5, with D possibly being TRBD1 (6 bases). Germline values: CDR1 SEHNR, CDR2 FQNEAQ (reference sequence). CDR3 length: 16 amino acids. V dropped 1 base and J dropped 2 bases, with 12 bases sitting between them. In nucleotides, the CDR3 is TGTGCCAGCAGCTTAGTAGGCAGGGGAGGCAATCAGCCCCAGCATTTT. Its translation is CASSLVGRGGNQPQHF.

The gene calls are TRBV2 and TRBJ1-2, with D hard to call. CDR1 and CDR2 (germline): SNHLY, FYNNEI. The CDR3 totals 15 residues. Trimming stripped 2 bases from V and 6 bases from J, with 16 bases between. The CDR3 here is CASSENEVSADGYTF. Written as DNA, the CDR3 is TGTGCCAGCAGTGAAAACGAGGTGTCCGCCGATGGCTACACCTTC.

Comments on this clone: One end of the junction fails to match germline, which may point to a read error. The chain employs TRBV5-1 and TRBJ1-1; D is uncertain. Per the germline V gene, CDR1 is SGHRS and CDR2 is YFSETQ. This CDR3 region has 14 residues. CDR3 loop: CASSFGVLVAEAFF. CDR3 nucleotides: TGCGCCAGCAGCTTCGGGGTTCTGGTCGCTGAGGCTTTCTTT.

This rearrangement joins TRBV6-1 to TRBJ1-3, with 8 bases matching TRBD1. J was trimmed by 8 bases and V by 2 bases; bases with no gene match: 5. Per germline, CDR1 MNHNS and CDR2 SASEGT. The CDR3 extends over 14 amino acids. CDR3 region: CASSEYRGDHTIYF. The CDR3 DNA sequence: TGTGCCAGCAGTGAATACAGGGGGGATCACACCATATATTTT.

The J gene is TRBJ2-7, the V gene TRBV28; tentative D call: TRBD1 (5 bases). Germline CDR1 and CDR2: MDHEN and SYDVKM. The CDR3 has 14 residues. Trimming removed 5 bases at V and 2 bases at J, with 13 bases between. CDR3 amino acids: CASSRFLGAYEQYF. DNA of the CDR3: TGTGCCAGCAGTCGATTCCTAGGGGCCTACGAGCAGTACTTC.

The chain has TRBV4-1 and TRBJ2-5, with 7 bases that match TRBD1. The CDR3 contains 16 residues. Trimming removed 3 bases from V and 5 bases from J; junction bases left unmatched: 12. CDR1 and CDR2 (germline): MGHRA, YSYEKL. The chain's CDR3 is CASSQGVPSRGETQYF. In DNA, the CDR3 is TGCGCCAGCAGCCAGGGGGTACCTAGCAGGGGGGAGACCCAGTACTTC.

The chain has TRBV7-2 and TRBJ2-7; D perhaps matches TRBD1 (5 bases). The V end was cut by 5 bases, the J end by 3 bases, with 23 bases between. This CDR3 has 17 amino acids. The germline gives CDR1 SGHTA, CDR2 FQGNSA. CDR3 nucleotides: TGTGCCAGCAGCCGTAGACAGTCTCGCCAGGAGAGCTACGAGCAGTACTTC. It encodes CASSRRQSRQESYEQYF.

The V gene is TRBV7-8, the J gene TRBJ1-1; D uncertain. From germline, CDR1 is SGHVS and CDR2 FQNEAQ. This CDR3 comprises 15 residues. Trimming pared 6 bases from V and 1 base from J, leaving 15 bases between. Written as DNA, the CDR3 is TGTGCCAGCAGTTTACTCAGTACAGCGAACACTGAAGCTTTCTTT. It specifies CASSLLSTANTEAFF.

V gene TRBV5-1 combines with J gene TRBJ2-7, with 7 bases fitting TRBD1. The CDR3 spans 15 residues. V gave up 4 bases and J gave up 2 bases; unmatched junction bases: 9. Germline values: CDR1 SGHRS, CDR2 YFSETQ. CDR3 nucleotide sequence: TGCGCCAGCAGCCTTCCGAGGACAGGACCCTACGAGCAGTACTTC. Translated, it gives CASSLPRTGPYEQYF.